Following are 9 T cell receptor beta chains from one sample sequenced in a study of blood T cells in healthy people across ages. Using a J-beta primer mix together with a sample-barcoded 5' primer, a second PCR was run for roughly 7 to 11 cycles. TCRdb redid the calling of the 5' RACE reads with MiXCR, one entry per CDR3 protein. The table lists roughly 500,000 distinct CDR3 sequences, about 26% of them singletons, with around a sixth in the top ten. The sequenced sample consisted of blood. The receptors originated from a woman in her seventies in good health.

This chain uses TRBV20-1 with TRBJ1-2; no clear D gene. Germline V gene lookup returns CDR1 DFQATT and CDR2 SNEGSKA (reference sequence). The CDR3 covers 14 residues. The germline V and J ends were trimmed by 5 bases and 2 bases, with 15 bases remaining between them. CDR3 nucleotide sequence: TGCAGTGCTGGTCAAGCTTCAGGAAACTATGGCTACACCTTC. As protein: CSAGQASGNYGYTF.

J is TRBJ1-3 and V is TRBV4-3; D unclear. This CDR3 has 13 residues. The germline V gene has CDR1 LGHNA and CDR2 YSLEER. Trimming shortened V by 0 bases and J by 5 bases, and 5 bases separated the two germline ends. CDR3 nucleotide sequence: TGCGCCAGCAGCCAAGATCCTAGAAACACCATATATTTT. It is translated as CASSQDPRNTIYF.

The rearrangement uses TRBV6-1 and TRBJ2-5, with 7 bases matching TRBD2. Matching the DNA end better, TRBJ2-7 makes the J call doubtful. This CDR3 comprises 15 residues. CDR1 and CDR2 from the germline V gene are MNHNS and SASEGT. CDR3 region: CASSLSGHSSYEQYF. The CDR3 DNA reads as TGTGCCAGCAGTCTTAGCGGGCATAGCTCCTACGAGCAGTACTTC.

The sample holds a few counts of this clonotype. The chain combines TRBV14 with TRBJ2-2; TRBD1 might be the D (5 bases). The CDR3 runs 15 residues. CDR1 SGHDN and CDR2 FVKESK come from the germline V gene. Trimming left V 3 bases short and J 2 bases short, with 10 bases between. CDR3 nucleotide sequence: TGTGCCAGCAGCCACAGGGTACAAAACACCGGGGAGCTGTTTTTT. Its protein product is CASSHRVQNTGELFF.

V is TRBV7-2 and J is TRBJ2-3; D may be TRBD1 or TRBD2 (5 bases each). Germline lookup yields CDR1 SGHTA and CDR2 FQGNSA. V was shortened by 3 bases and J by 6 bases, with 13 bases between the two germline ends. CDR3 length: 14 residues. The CDR3 bases are TGTGCCAGCAGCTTTGGGTCCGGGACGGATACGCAGTATTTT. Protein: CASSFGSGTDTQYF.

There are many counts of this clonotype. The J gene is TRBJ2-7, the V gene TRBV10-3, with D maybe TRBD2 (5 bases). From germline, CDR1 is ENHRY and CDR2 SYGVKD. Trimming cost V 6 bases and J 5 bases, with 14 bases left between them. The CDR3 has 13 residues. CDR3 in DNA: TGTGCCATCAGGCCTCAAGCGGCGAACGAGCAGTACTTC. Translation gives CAIRPQAANEQYF.

This clonotype was seen only once. This chain uses TRBV4-3 with TRBJ2-1, with D unresolved. Germline lookup yields CDR1 LGHNA and CDR2 YSLEER. Trimming pared 1 base from V and 1 base from J, leaving 5 bases between. This CDR3 has 14 amino acids. The CDR3 nucleotides are TGCGCCAGCAGCCAAGGGGTTTCCTACAATGAGCAGTTCTTC. Translated, it gives CASSQGVSYNEQFF.

A remark on this clonotype: This could be a read error, since a much larger clone is one nucleotide away. V gene TRBV10-3 combines with J gene TRBJ2-4, with unresolved D. Germline values: CDR1 ENHRY, CDR2 SYGVKD. The V end lost 6 bases, the J end lost 8 bases, and 11 bases lay between the germline ends. This CDR3 is 12 amino acids long. The CDR3, as DNA: TGTGCCATCAGAACCCGAGGAGACATTCAGTACTTC. Its protein product is CAIRTRGDIQYF.

V is TRBV20-1 and J is TRBJ2-1; D gene ambiguous. Germline V gene data show CDR1 as DFQATT and CDR2 as SNEGSKA (reference sequence). V was cut by 6 bases and J by 6 bases, with 9 bases left in between. This CDR3 is built from 11 residues. CDR3 in amino acids: CSARRANEQFF. The CDR3 bases are TGCAGTGCCCGACGGGCCAATGAGCAGTTCTTC.